The clone carrying this T cell receptor (beta chain) was seen a handful of times. The data belong to a study of patients and donors after allogeneic stem cell transplantation. TCRdb processed the RT-PCR reads anew with MiXCR; each CDR3 protein has one entry. The table has approximately 250,000 distinct CDR3 sequences, roughly 15% seen once. CDR3 length: 12 residues. CDR1 MNHEY and CDR2 SVGEGT come from the germline V gene. V dropped 6 bases and J dropped 5 bases, with 11 bases sitting between them. The source material was blood, either unsorted or a sorted T cell fraction (not recorded which). The chain links TRBV6-2 or TRBV6-3 to TRBJ2-7; D is unresolved. The clonotype comes from a human donor who was either an allogeneic HSCT recipient or a stem cell or donor lymphocyte infusion donor (not recorded which). It is not recorded whose cells these are; they may come from a transplant donor. The CDR3 region is CASSPSLDEQYF. In DNA, the CDR3 is TGTGCCAGCAGCCCGAGTTTGGACGAGCAGTACTTC.